This T cell receptor beta chain was recorded in a study of blood T cell repertoires in COVID-19. Study details: Samples taken during acute and convalescent COVID-19 were collected in the United States, Italy and Spain.

In its sample, this clone was seen a few times. The ends were cut back, 0 bases at V and 6 bases at J, with 12 bases in the middle. The CDR3 covers 14 residues. Germline CDR1 is LGHNA and CDR2 is YSLEER. The protocol was immunoSEQ multiplex PCR, while the TCRdb copy is restricted to in-frame clones and leaves out a portion. The sample includes 130,000 or so clones, 70% to 80% seen only once; the top ten take less than 5%. This sequence originates from a woman aged 70-85 years with COVID-19, enrolled during active disease. Source material: peripheral blood. The rearrangement joins TRBV4-3 to TRBJ2-7, with D possibly matching TRBD2 (5 bases). The CDR3 protein is CASSQDWAEGEQYF. For the CDR3, the DNA is TGCGCCAGCAGCCAAGATTGGGCTGAGGGCGAGCAGTACTTC.